The 17 T cell receptor beta chains below come from one sample, sequenced in a study of graft-versus-host responses after intestinal transplantation. Investigators treated the graft tissue so that it released intraepithelial and lamina propria lymphocytes. The data were produced by immunoSEQ multiplex PCR, yet TCRdb's version contains in-frame clones alone and is incomplete. There are about 17,000 clones in the sample; roughly three quarters occur only once, and about 8% lies in the top ten. The sequencing used ileum tissue, collected roughly 460 days after intestinal transplant. These receptors originate from a human patient who received an intestinal transplant, so some T cells may come from the graft donor.

This clone was detected only a few times. The V and J genes are TRBV7-3 and TRBJ2-7, with TRBD2 identical over 9 bases. This CDR3 has 15 amino acids. J was trimmed by 2 bases and V by 4 bases; bases with no gene match: 6. The germline CDR1 and CDR2 sequences are SGHTA and FQGTGA. CDR3 nucleotides: TGTGCCAGCAGCTACTCTAGCGGGAAAGCCTACGAGCAGTACTTC. It codes for CASSYSSGKAYEQYF.

This chain links TRBV2 with TRBJ2-7; TRBD1 matches 9 bases. CDR1 and CDR2 from the germline V gene are SNHLY and FYNNEI. This CDR3 has 15 residues. The J segment lost 3 bases and the V segment lost 10 bases, leaving 13 bases of the junction unmatched. This CDR3 is CAIIIPGQGYYEQYF. The CDR3 DNA reads as TGTGCCATCATAATCCCTGGACAGGGGTACTACGAGCAGTACTTC.

The chain recombines TRBV19 with TRBJ1-4, with D perhaps matching TRBD1 (6 bases). The CDR3 consists of 15 residues. Trimming shortened V by 7 bases and J by 0 bases, and 12 bases separated the two germline ends. Looked up from germline, CDR1 is LNHDA and CDR2 is SQIVND (reference sequence). CDR3 sequence reads: CASINRVATNEKLFF. The DNA for the CDR3 is TGTGCCAGTATAAACAGGGTTGCAACTAATGAAAAACTGTTTTTT.

For the CDR3, the DNA is TGTGCCAGCAGTTACTCGGGTACTCACCCATACAATGAGCAGTTCTTC. This codes for CASSYSGTHPYNEQFF. This chain connects TRBV6-5 to TRBJ2-1; D gene uncertain. V lost 0 bases and J 4 bases, leaving 13 bases between the germline ends. The CDR3 is 16 residues long. From germline, CDR1 is MNHEY and CDR2 SVGAGI.

This clone turned up a few times. The chain links TRBV10-3 to TRBJ1-2; 8 bases fit TRBD1. In germline, CDR1 is ENHRY, CDR2 SYGVKD. The junction had 10 bases not matched to a gene; V was cut back by 5 bases and J by 2 bases. The length of the CDR3 is 16 residues. The CDR3 here is CAISPRRDRTNYGYTF. DNA for the CDR3: TGTGCCATCAGTCCCCGACGGGACAGGACGAACTATGGCTACACCTTC.

This clone was detected only once. The chain couples TRBV5-4 to TRBJ2-1, with unresolved D. Trimming took 0 bases from V and 9 from J, leaving 7 bases between them. The CDR3 runs 12 residues. Looked up from germline, CDR1 is SGHNT and CDR2 is YYREEE (reference sequence). DNA for the CDR3: TGTGCCAGCAGCTTGGGGTCGGGTGAGCAGTTCTTC. Its protein is CASSLGSGEQFF.

The V call is TRBV18, the J call TRBJ2-1; D might be TRBD1 (6 bases). The germline V and J ends were trimmed by 2 bases and 6 bases, with 17 bases remaining between them. Germline V gene data show CDR1 as KGHSH and CDR2 as LQKENI. This CDR3 has 16 amino acids. The CDR3 DNA reads as TGTGCCAGCTCACCATGGGCAGGGGTGCCCAGCAATGAGCAGTTCTTC. Protein product: CASSPWAGVPSNEQFF.

This clone was found once. The chain carries TRBV27 and TRBJ2-3; 8 nucleotides align to TRBD2. CDR3 length equals 17 residues. The J segment lost 2 bases and the V segment lost 1 base, leaving 8 bases of the junction unmatched. Germline V gene sequence: CDR1 MNHEY, CDR2 SMNVEV (reference sequence). The CDR3 sequence is CASSLWASGFHTDTQYF. Here the CDR3 DNA reads TGTGCCAGCAGTTTATGGGCTAGCGGGTTCCACACAGATACGCAGTATTTT.

The CDR3 spells CASSPRPHIHYEQYF. The CDR3 bases are TGTGCCAGCAGCCCACGGCCCCATATACACTACGAGCAGTACTTC. This sequence joins TRBV13 and TRBJ2-7; D gene uncertain. From germline, CDR1 is PRHDT and CDR2 FYEKMQ (reference sequence). V shed 5 bases and J shed 3 bases, with 17 bases lying between them. The CDR3 consists of 15 residues.

This chain links TRBV6-5 with TRBJ1-2, with D maybe TRBD1 (5 bases). Germline V gives CDR1 MNHEY, CDR2 SVGAGI. V was trimmed by 2 bases and J by 5 bases, leaving 12 bases between them. This CDR3 spans 14 amino acids. CDR3 protein: CASSYQTAGYGYTF. CDR3 DNA sequence: TGTGCCAGCAGTTACCAAACCGCAGGGTATGGCTACACCTTC.

Here the CDR3 DNA reads TGCGCCAGCAGCTCGGCAGGGGCAGCTAAGAACACTGAAGCTTTCTTT. Translated: CASSSAGAAKNTEAFF. The rearrangement joins TRBV5-1 to TRBJ1-1; TRBD1 is a possible D gene (6 bases). CDR1 and CDR2 (germline): SGHRS, YFSETQ. The CDR3 has 16 amino acids. The V end lost 3 bases, the J end lost 1 base, and 16 bases lay between the germline ends.

This chain joins TRBV7-9 and TRBJ1-1, with D perhaps TRBD1 (5 bases). Germline CDR1 and CDR2: SEHNR and FQNEAQ (reference sequence). Trimming removed 2 bases from V and 8 bases from J, with 9 bases in between. The CDR3 extends over 12 amino acids. The CDR3 sequence is CASSLRGTEAFF. The CDR3 nucleotides are TGTGCCAGCAGCTTACGAGGGACCGAAGCTTTCTTT.

V usage is TRBV7-3 and J usage is TRBJ2-3; 9 bases line up with TRBD2. Germline V CDR1 and CDR2: SGHTA, FQGTGA. V lost 5 bases to trimming and J lost 8 bases; unmatched junction nucleotides: 14. The CDR3 loop spans 16 amino acids. The CDR3 bases are TGTGCCAGCAGCAGGGTAGCGGGGGCCTCGGAGGGTACGCAGTATTTT. Protein: CASSRVAGASEGTQYF. Variable domain in full (rest from reference TRBV7-3 and TRBJ2-3): GAGVSQTPSNKVTEKGKYVELRCDPISGHTALYWYRQSLGQGPEFLIYFQGTGAADDSGLPNDRFFAVRPEGSVSTLKIQRTERGDSAVYLCASSRVAGASEGTQYFGPGTRLTVL.

The CDR3 DNA reads TGTGCCAGCGTCGGACAGGGACTGGATGCCATATATTTT. Encoded protein: CASVGQGLDAIYF. The rearrangement joins TRBV2 to TRBJ1-3; TRBD1 aligns across 8 bases. J lost 11 bases, V lost 8 bases, and 11 bases had no gene match. The length of the CDR3 is 13 residues. Germline-derived CDR1 and CDR2 are SNHLY and FYNNEI.

This clone occurred once. The rearrangement uses TRBV6-6 and TRBJ2-1; D might be TRBD1 (5 bases). The V end lost 2 bases, the J end lost 8 bases, and 16 bases lay between the germline ends. Germline CDR1 reads MNHNY; CDR2 reads SVGAGI (reference sequence). CDR3 length equals 15 residues. CDR3 sequence (DNA): TGTGCCAGCAGTTACCCCTTGGGGCTAGGCGATGAGCAGTTCTTC. Translating it yields CASSYPLGLGDEQFF.

The genes are TRBV7-9 and TRBJ2-7, with D possibly being TRBD1 (5 bases). CDR3 length: 14 amino acids. Trimming left V 3 bases short and J 1 base short, with 10 bases between. Looked up from germline, CDR1 is SEHNR and CDR2 is FQNEAQ (reference sequence). CDR3 bases: TGTGCCAGCAGCTTTACGCAGGGATCCTACGAGCAGTACTTC. This encodes CASSFTQGSYEQYF.

This chain links TRBV7-2 with TRBJ2-1, with TRBD1 matching over 9 bases. Germline V gene sequence: CDR1 SGHTA, CDR2 FQGNSA. With V trimmed by 7 bases and J by 7 bases, 8 bases remained unmatched. CDR3 length: 14 residues. The CDR3 DNA sequence: TGTGCCAGCACCGGGACAGGGTCGTTGAATGAGCAGTTCTTC. Residues: CASTGTGSLNEQFF.